The 16 T cell receptor beta chains in this list originate from one sample, sequenced in a study of human versus mouse CDR3 diversity and MHC coevolution. This table comes from immunoSEQ multiplex PCR, and its TCRdb copy is limited to in-frame clones, with some not included. Among 75,000 to 90,000 clones listed, 90% to 95% were seen once. What was sequenced was naive CD4+ T cells from blood. Subset: CD45RO-negative CD62L-positive naive CD4 T cells. Receptors were obtained from a person aged 25 to 75 in good health.

The V call is TRBV5-4, the J call TRBJ2-3; 10 positions agree with TRBD2. The CDR3 spans 17 residues. Germline lookup yields CDR1 SGHNT and CDR2 YYREEE (reference sequence). The V segment lost 1 base and the J segment 5 bases; nucleotides outside the gene matches: 10. The CDR3 is CASSLRLAGGRVDTQYF. In nucleotides, the CDR3 is TGTGCCAGCAGCTTGCGCTTAGCGGGGGGAAGGGTAGATACGCAGTATTTT.

The CDR3 DNA reads as TGTGCCAGCTCGGATTGGACAGGGAGCAATGAGCAGTTCTTC. Translating it yields CASSDWTGSNEQFF. The rearrangement links TRBV18 to TRBJ2-1; 8 nucleotides agree with TRBD1. In germline, CDR1 is KGHSH, CDR2 LQKENI. CDR3 size: 14 residues. Losses at the gene ends were 6 bases for V and 6 bases for J; bases not matched to a gene: 7.

The rearrangement uses TRBV29-1 and TRBJ1-1, with D tentatively TRBD1 (5 bases). Between the trimmed V and J ends, which lost 7 bases and 1 base, there was a span of 13 bases. The germline V gene has CDR1 SQVTM and CDR2 ANQGSEA. The CDR3 consists of 13 residues. Here the CDR3 DNA reads TGCAGCGGCCGGGGACTGGGGAACACTGAAGCTTTCTTT. This codes for CSGRGLGNTEAFF.

The rearrangement links TRBV18 to TRBJ1-2, with D hard to call. The V and J ends lost 0 bases and 4 bases respectively, with 9 bases between them. The germline V gene encodes CDR1 KGHSH and CDR2 LQKENI. The CDR3 consists of 14 residues. The CDR3 nucleotides read TGTGCCAGCTCACCACCGTCCGAGGGCTATGGCTACACCTTC. It encodes CASSPPSEGYGYTF. Drawing the rest from reference TRBV18 and TRBJ1-2, the complete variable domain is NAGVMQNPRHLVRRRGQEARLRCSPMKGHSHVYWYRQLPEEGLKFMVYLQKENIIDESGMPKERFSAEFPKEGPSILRIQQVVRGDSAAYFCASSPPSEGYGYTFGSGTRLTVV.

The V gene is TRBV6-5, the J gene TRBJ2-2, with 8 bases lining up with TRBD1. Unmatched junction bases numbered 0, after V lost 5 bases and J lost 4 bases. CDR3 size: 13 residues. Germline-derived CDR1 and CDR2 are MNHEY and SVGAGI. The CDR3 bases are TGTGCCAGCAGTACAGGGGGCACCGGGGAGCTGTTTTTT. Translating gives CASSTGGTGELFF.

The rearrangement uses TRBV27 and TRBJ2-2, with TRBD2 matching over 13 bases. Germline CDR1 reads MNHEY; CDR2 reads SMNVEV (reference sequence). The length of the CDR3 is 14 residues. J gave up 7 bases and V 7 bases, and 3 bases lay outside the gene matches. The CDR3: CASKGLAGHGELFF. Written as DNA, the CDR3 is TGTGCCAGCAAGGGACTAGCGGGGCACGGGGAGCTGTTTTTT.

The V gene is TRBV7-9, the J gene TRBJ2-5; weak D call: TRBD2 (5 bases). The better agreement between TRBJ2-7 and the DNA end casts doubt on the J call. Germline CDR1 and CDR2: SEHNR and FQNEAQ (reference sequence). CDR3 length: 13 residues. The CDR3 is CASSPRSAVEQYF. The CDR3, as DNA: TGTGCCAGCAGCCCTAGGTCAGCGGTCGAGCAGTACTTC.

This clone has just one count. This chain joins TRBV30 and TRBJ1-5, with 7 bases that match TRBD1. Looked up from germline, CDR1 is GTSNPN and CDR2 is SVGIG (reference sequence). The CDR3 consists of 15 residues. The trim removed 0 bases at V and 3 bases at J, leaving 5 bases unmatched. This CDR3 is CAWSVGTAPNQPQHF. The CDR3 DNA sequence: TGTGCCTGGAGTGTAGGGACAGCTCCCAATCAGCCCCAGCATTTT. Using reference TRBV30 and TRBJ1-5 for the parts outside the CDR3, the full variable domain is SQTIHQWPATLVQPVGSPLSLECTVEGTSNPNLYWYRQAAGRGLQLLFYSVGIGQISSEVPQNLSASRPQDRQFILSSKKLLLSDSGFYLCAWSVGTAPNQPQHFGDGTRLSIL.

J is TRBJ1-2 and V is TRBV16, with a possible D match to TRBD1 (5 bases). V was pared by 0 bases and J by 8 bases, with 16 bases between. CDR1 and CDR2 from the germline V gene are KGHSY and FQNENV. There are 15 residues in the CDR3. The DNA for the CDR3 is TGTGCCAGCAGCCAATCGGCGGGGGACCTAAGCGGCTACACCTTC. It codes for CASSQSAGDLSGYTF.

This rearrangement joins TRBV27 to TRBJ2-2, with D perhaps TRBD1 (8 bases). This CDR3 comprises 16 residues. From germline, CDR1 is MNHEY and CDR2 SMNVEV (reference sequence). The germline V and J ends were trimmed by 0 bases and 4 bases, with 12 bases remaining between them. CDR3: CASSLSNRGGTGELFF. Written as DNA, the CDR3 is TGTGCCAGCAGTTTATCGAACAGGGGGGGCACCGGGGAGCTGTTTTTT.

This clone was seen only once. V usage is TRBV18 and J usage is TRBJ1-1; TRBD1 is a possible D gene (6 bases). This CDR3 is 16 amino acids long. V lost 6 bases and J 4 bases, leaving 21 bases between the germline ends. From germline, CDR1 is KGHSH and CDR2 LQKENI. The CDR3 region is CASSPAPQGGGTEAFF. The CDR3 DNA is TGTGCCAGCTCCCCAGCACCTCAGGGAGGGGGCACTGAAGCTTTCTTT.

The CDR3 sequence is CASSYHRAEAFF. The CDR3 DNA sequence: TGTGCCAGCAGCTATCACAGGGCTGAAGCTTTCTTT. This chain joins TRBV7-3 and TRBJ1-1, with D possibly being TRBD1 (6 bases). The germline V and J ends were trimmed by 4 bases and 6 bases, with 9 bases remaining between them. CDR1 and CDR2 (germline): SGHTA, FQGTGA. The CDR3 has 12 residues.

This chain joins TRBV6-6 and TRBJ2-7; weak D call: TRBD1 (6 bases). This CDR3 contains 13 residues. Looked up from germline, CDR1 is MNHNY and CDR2 is SVGAGI (reference sequence). Trimming stripped 11 bases from V and 5 bases from J, with 19 bases between. The DNA of the CDR3 is TGTGCCGGGCGACCCGACAGGTTCAACGAGCAGTACTTC. This codes for CAGRPDRFNEQYF.

The chain combines TRBV7-2 with TRBJ2-3, with TRBD2 matching 11 bases. The CDR3 totals 17 residues. From germline, CDR1 is SGHTA and CDR2 FQGNSA. V lost 2 bases and J lost 0; bases outside the gene matches: 4. CDR3 nucleotides: TGTGCCAGCAGCTTATCGACTAGCGGGACTAGCACAGATACGCAGTATTTT. This codes for CASSLSTSGTSTDTQYF.

The CDR3 loop reads CASSLTGGYNEQFF. CDR3 DNA: TGCGCCAGCAGCTTAACGGGGGGATACAATGAGCAGTTCTTC. This chain links TRBV5-1 with TRBJ2-1; 7 bases map to TRBD2. This CDR3 spans 14 amino acids. Germline V CDR1 and CDR2: SGHRS, YFSETQ. Trimming cost V 2 bases and J 4 bases; bases outside gene matches: 3.

This clone was seen just once. The chain uses TRBV7-6 and TRBJ2-3; 9 bases fit TRBD2. The CDR3 loop spans 17 amino acids. Per germline, CDR1 SGHVS and CDR2 FNYEAQ. The J segment lost 3 bases and the V segment lost 1 base, leaving 8 bases of the junction unmatched. CDR3 coding DNA: TGTGCCAGCAGCTTAGGAGGAGCGGGGGGTATAACAGATACGCAGTATTTT. Amino acid sequence: CASSLGGAGGITDTQYF.